This TCR beta chain originates from a study of neoadjuvant anti-PD-1 for oral cavity cancer. Study summary: Most patients had three to four biweekly doses of 3 mg/kg nivolumab before resection.

Clones were read by immunoSEQ multiplex PCR, and TCRdb kept only the in-frame ones, dropping some. The data hold roughly 15,000 clones, with roughly 77% observed a single time. Per the germline V gene, CDR1 is LNHDA and CDR2 is SQIVND (reference sequence). V lost 5 bases to trimming and J lost 7 bases, with 15 bases between them. The CDR3 has 14 amino acids. Findings and caveats of the study: Non-responders to neoadjuvant nivolumab had significantly more clonal PBMC T cells than responders.

Concerning this clone itself: Its antigen is still unknown.

Documented time point: after neoadjuvant nivolumab, at surgical resection. Patients were newly diagnosed with stage II-IVA oral cavity squamous cell carcinoma without prior systemic or radiation treatment. Sequences were derived from PBMCs, sampled after nivolumab (anti-PD-1) treatment. The clonotype was recovered from a person aged 35-79 years with oral cavity squamous cell carcinoma. The chain is built from TRBV19 and TRBJ1-5; D uncertain. The CDR3 is CASSPMAGWQPQHF. DNA of the CDR3: TGTGCCAGTAGTCCTATGGCGGGGTGGCAGCCCCAGCATTTT.